This T cell receptor (beta chain) was sequenced for a study of human T cells and chemical hapten exposure. Study at large: Mostly female patients had alopecia areata, totalis or universalis.

General observations from the study: Expanded TCRs grouped into significantly more large CDR3 similarity clusters than controls produced.

Described time point: patch test 1, 2 weeks after DPC sensitization. The treatment denotes: therapeutic diphenylcyclopropenone sensitization with weekly scalp DPC. Researchers sampled blood before each patch test went on. A few counts support this clonotype. As yet, its antigen is unknown. Germline loops: CDR1 SGHTA, CDR2 FQGNSA. Trimming stripped 0 bases from V and 3 bases from J, with 10 bases between. There are 15 residues in the CDR3. The library tagged individual cDNA molecules with unique molecular identifiers. TCRdb re-analysed the RACE reads in MiXCR, keeping a single row per CDR3 protein. Among fewer than 500,000 distinct CDR3 sequences, about 4.4% were seen once, and the ten largest hold over 2%.

This TCR derives from a woman between 45 and 60 years old with alopecia areata. Some clones in this sample may be carry-over from other donors' samples. Sequenced material: whole blood, taken in connection with sensitization to the hapten diphenylcyclopropenone (DPC). The rearrangement links TRBV7-2 to TRBJ2-3, with a weak D call TRBD2 (6 bases). The CDR3 sequence: CASSLARGRTDTQYF. CDR3 bases: TGTGCCAGCAGCTTAGCGCGAGGGAGGACAGATACGCAGTATTTT.